The 30 T cell receptor beta chains in this list originate from one sample, sequenced in a study of read filtering for tumor transcriptome and immune sequencing. This library used 300 to 450 ng RNA and molecular barcoded adaptors spanning alpha/delta and beta/gamma chains. TCRdb re-derived calls from the reads in MiXCR, one entry per CDR3 protein. The repertoire holds nearly 60,000 distinct CDR3 sequences, with about 12% as singletons. Material: a population of CD138-negative cells sorted from bone marrow. The source is a donor at least 40 years old with multiple myeloma.

This clonotype occurred many times. The gene calls are TRBV7-2 and TRBJ1-6; 7 bases match TRBD1. The CDR3 covers 17 residues. Trimming at V came to 0 bases and at J to 9 bases, leaving 11 bases not matched to a gene. CDR1 is SGHTA, CDR2 FQGNSA, per germline. Here the CDR3 DNA reads TGTGCCAGCAGCTTAGCAGGGGGCCCCTCCTTAGGTTCACCCCTCCACTTT. This translates into CASSLAGGPSLGSPLHF.

This clonotype was counted many times. A much larger clone is a single base away; this may be a read error. The V call is TRBV4-1, the J call TRBJ2-1; 8 bases fit TRBD2. The germline gives CDR1 MGHRA, CDR2 YSYEKL. The CDR3 is 18 residues long. As DNA, the CDR3 is TGCGCCAGCAGCCAAGAGGAGAATAGCGGGGCAAACCCCAATGGGCAGTTCTTC. Translating gives CASSQEENSGANPNGQFF.

There are many counts of this clonotype. V and J are TRBV7-9 and TRBJ2-5, with 12 bases that match TRBD1. V was pared by 6 bases and J by 5 bases, with 4 bases of the junction left unmatched. Germline CDR1 SEHNR, CDR2 FQNEAQ (reference sequence). This CDR3 region has 14 residues. CDR3 sequence: CASRGTGGDETQYF. The DNA of the CDR3 is TGTGCCAGCAGGGGGACAGGGGGCGATGAGACCCAGTACTTC.

This clonotype occurred many times. The chain recombines TRBV6-5 with TRBJ1-2, with TRBD1 matching 10 bases. The length of the CDR3 is 14 residues. CDR1 and CDR2 (germline): MNHEY, SVGAGI. Trimming at V came to 2 bases and at J to 6 bases, leaving 3 bases not matched to a gene. CDR3 in DNA: TGTGCCAGCAGTTACCCGGGACAGGGGAATGGCTACACCTTC. Protein sequence: CASSYPGQGNGYTF.

The sample holds many counts of this clonotype. The genes are TRBV5-6 and TRBJ1-2; D gene unclear. Trimming pared 4 bases from V and 12 bases from J, leaving 16 bases between. CDR3 length: 12 amino acids. Germline V gives CDR1 SGHDT, CDR2 YYEEEE. CDR3 bases: TGTGCCAGCAGCCCCGGACGGCGGATAAACACCTTC. It is translated as CASSPGRRINTF.

This clonotype was detected ten times or more. This sequence joins TRBV4-1 and TRBJ2-6, with D perhaps TRBD1 (5 bases). V lost 4 bases to trimming and J lost 2 bases, with 12 bases between them. Germline V CDR1 and CDR2: MGHRA, YSYEKL. This CDR3 is built from 16 residues. The CDR3 DNA follows: TGCGCCAGCAGCCTCAGGCAGGGTGCTGGGGCCAACGTCCTGACTTTC. Amino acids: CASSLRQGAGANVLTF.

As concerns this clonotype: This may be a read error, as it is one base from a much larger clone. The gene calls are TRBV29-1 and TRBJ1-2, with D maybe TRBD1 (5 bases). There are 12 residues in the CDR3. Germline-derived CDR1 and CDR2 are SQVTM and ANQGSEA. With 2 bases removed from V and 7 bases from J, the gap between germline ends came to 11 bases. CDR3 coding DNA: TGCAGCGTTGAATCCCCAGGGCCTGGCTACACCTTC. Protein product: CSVESPGPGYTF.

This clonotype appeared many times. V is TRBV20-1 and J is TRBJ1-1; no firm D call. CDR3 length: 13 residues. The ends were cut back, 0 bases at V and 4 bases at J, with 9 bases in the middle. Germline V gene data show CDR1 as DFQATT and CDR2 as SNEGSKA (reference sequence). This chain's CDR3 is CSARDQSFTEAFF. CDR3 DNA: TGCAGTGCTAGAGATCAAAGCTTCACTGAAGCTTTCTTT.

This clonotype was detected many times. This rearrangement joins TRBV18 to TRBJ2-2; TRBD1 might be the D (6 bases). The CDR3 is made up of 14 amino acids. The ends were cut back, 0 bases at V and 9 bases at J, with 11 bases in the middle. Germline V gives CDR1 KGHSH, CDR2 LQKENI. The CDR3 protein is CASSPPTGSRELFF. CDR3 in DNA: TGTGCCAGCTCACCACCGACAGGTTCGCGGGAGCTGTTTTTT. Using reference TRBV18 and TRBJ2-2 for the parts outside the CDR3, the full variable domain is NAGVMQNPRHLVRRRGQEARLRCSPMKGHSHVYWYRQLPEEGLKFMVYLQKENIIDESGMPKERFSAEFPKEGPSILRIQQVVRGDSAAYFCASSPPTGSRELFFGEGSRLTVL.

Ten or more counts support this clonotype. The gene calls are TRBV7-9 and TRBJ1-5; 8 bases agree with TRBD1. Trimming removed 5 bases from V and 9 bases from J; junction bases left unmatched: 9. The CDR3 sequence is 14 residues long. In germline, CDR1 is SEHNR, CDR2 FQNEAQ (reference sequence). The CDR3 nucleotides read TGTGCCAGCAGCACAGGACAGGGCTATGCGCCCCAGCATTTT. Protein: CASSTGQGYAPQHF.

This clonotype was detected many times. The chain has TRBV20-1 and TRBJ2-2; 12 nucleotides agree with TRBD1. The CDR3 contains 16 residues. V was pared by 7 bases and J by 3 bases, with 9 bases of the junction left unmatched. CDR1 and CDR2 (germline): DFQATT, SNEGSKA (reference sequence). DNA of the CDR3: TGCAGTGTTAAGGTCGGGACAGGGGGCCACACCGGGGAGCTGTTTTTT. Its translation is CSVKVGTGGHTGELFF.

This clonotype has ten or more counts. The chain recombines TRBV9 with TRBJ1-4, with a tentative D call TRBD1 (5 bases). The CDR3 totals 17 residues. Trimming stripped 4 bases from V and 8 bases from J, with 24 bases between. Per germline, CDR1 SGDLS and CDR2 YYNGEE. The DNA for the CDR3 is TGTGCCAGCAGCATAACCTCTGGCGGGGGACTACAGGAAAAACTGTTTTTT. Residues: CASSITSGGGLQEKLFF. The full variable domain, rest sourced from reference TRBV9 and TRBJ1-4, is DSGVTQTPKHLITATGQRVTLRCSPRSGDLSVYWYQQSLDQGLQFLIQYYNGEERAKGNILERFSAQQFPDLHSELNLSSLELGDSALYFCASSITSGGGLQEKLFFGSGTQLSVL.

This clonotype was seen ten or more times. The genes are TRBV19 and TRBJ2-3; D may correspond to TRBD1 or TRBD2 (5 bases each). Deletions cut 6 bases from V and 0 bases from J, with 16 bases between. CDR3 length: 16 residues. Germline values: CDR1 LNHDA, CDR2 SQIVND (reference sequence). The CDR3 bases are TGTGCCAGTAGCGCCATTGGGACGGAAAGCACAGATACGCAGTATTTT. Amino acids: CASSAIGTESTDTQYF.

Turning to this clonotype: A much larger clonotype is one base distant, so this may be a read error. This rearrangement joins TRBV6-5 to TRBJ1-1; maybe TRBD1 (5 bases). This CDR3 comprises 15 residues. CDR1 is MNHEY and CDR2 is SVGAGI in the germline V gene. CDR3 sequence: CVSSYHGDLNTEAFF. DNA for the CDR3: TGTGTCAGCAGTTACCATGGGGACCTGAACACTGAAGCTTTCTTT.

In its sample, this clonotype was seen many times. The gene calls are TRBV19 and TRBJ2-6; 9 nucleotides agree with TRBD1. Germline trimming cut 7 bases from V and 1 base from J; bases unmatched to any gene: 5. Germline V gene lookup returns CDR1 LNHDA and CDR2 SQIVND (reference sequence). This CDR3 has 16 amino acids. The DNA of the CDR3 is TGTGCCAGTAAAACAGGGGGCGCTTCTGGGGCCAACGTCCTGACTTTC. Amino acid sequence: CASKTGGASGANVLTF. Together with reference TRBV19 and TRBJ2-6, the CDR3 gives the full variable domain: DGGITQSPKYLFRKEGQNVTLSCEQNLNHDAMYWYRQDPGQGLRLIYYSQIVNDFQKGDIAEGYSVSREKKESFPLTVTSAQKNPTAFYLCASKTGGASGANVLTFGAGSRLTVL.

Ten or more counts support this clonotype. This rearrangement joins TRBV24-1 to TRBJ1-5; D unresolved. There are 13 residues in the CDR3. Germline V gene lookup returns CDR1 KGHDR and CDR2 SFDVKD. With 5 bases removed from V and 3 bases from J, the gap between germline ends came to 7 bases. The CDR3 protein is CATSGPNNQPQHF. CDR3 nucleotides: TGTGCCACCAGTGGACCGAACAATCAGCCCCAGCATTTT.

This clonotype was seen many times. V is TRBV28 and J is TRBJ2-3, with TRBD1 matching 7 bases. V shed 5 bases and J 2 bases; nucleotides not matched to a gene: 16. CDR3 length: 18 amino acids. Germline-derived CDR1 and CDR2 are MDHEN and SYDVKM. The CDR3 bases are TGTGCCAGCAGTCTAACTCCCGCCCGGGACAGAGACACAGATACGCAGTATTTT. This encodes CASSLTPARDRDTDTQYF.

This clonotype was seen many times. The chain is built from TRBV18 and TRBJ1-1; weak D call: TRBD1 (5 bases). Trimming took off 4 bases at V and 0 bases at J, with 15 bases between the two ends. The V gene's germline CDR1 is KGHSH and CDR2 LQKENI. CDR3 size: 16 residues. CDR3: CASSLFTGQMNTEAFF. CDR3 coding DNA: TGTGCCAGCTCACTCTTCACGGGGCAAATGAACACTGAAGCTTTCTTT.

This clonotype was found many times. The rearrangement links TRBV24-1 to TRBJ2-5; D is uncertain. Trimming stripped 0 bases from V and 4 bases from J, with 8 bases between. This CDR3 is built from 14 residues. In germline, CDR1 is KGHDR, CDR2 SFDVKD. The DNA for the CDR3 is TGTGCCACCAGTGATTTGAGGAGTGGAGAGACCCAGTACTTC. Translation: CATSDLRSGETQYF.

Remarks on this clonotype: Since a much larger clone is just one base distant, this may be a read error. J is TRBJ2-1 and V is TRBV5-1; weak D call: TRBD1 (5 bases). This CDR3 is 15 amino acids long. The V end lost 4 bases, the J end lost 1 base, and 12 bases lay between the germline ends. Germline V CDR1 and CDR2: SGHRS, YFSETQ. The CDR3 protein is CASSKDMRSYNEQFF. The CDR3 nucleotides read TGCGCCAGCAGCAAGGACATGCGATCCTACAATGAGCAGTTCTTC. Full variable domain (rest looked up from reference TRBV5-1 and TRBJ2-1): KAGVTQTPRYLIKTRGQQVTLSCSPISGHRSVSWYQQTPGQGLQFLFEYFSETQRNKGNFPGRFSGRQFSNSRSEMNVSTLELGDSALYLCASSKDMRSYNEQFFGPGTRLTVL.

This clonotype showed up many times. The J gene is TRBJ1-5, the V gene TRBV20-1; D is possibly TRBD1 (6 bases). V was shortened by 6 bases and J by 0 bases, with 12 bases between the two germline ends. The CDR3 is made up of 14 amino acids. Germline loops: CDR1 DFQATT, CDR2 SNEGSKA (reference sequence). The CDR3 DNA sequence: TGCAGTGCGTTTACAGGGAATAGCAATCAGCCCCAGCATTTT. This encodes CSAFTGNSNQPQHF.

This clonotype appeared many times. The CDR3 here is CASSRDGPYEQYF. CDR3 bases: TGCGCCAGCAGCCGGGACGGACCCTACGAGCAGTACTTC. The genes are TRBV5-1 and TRBJ2-7; D possibly matches TRBD1 or TRBD2 (5 bases each). Germline lookup yields CDR1 SGHRS and CDR2 YFSETQ. V shed 4 bases and J shed 2 bases, with 10 bases lying between them. This CDR3 is 13 amino acids long.

This clonotype was counted ten times or more. V gene TRBV28 combines with J gene TRBJ1-5; TRBD1 agrees at 7 bases. Germline CDR1 is MDHEN and CDR2 is SYDVKM. The V and J ends lost 4 bases and 2 bases, in that order; junction bases with no gene match: 11. The CDR3 sequence is 17 residues long. In DNA form, the CDR3 reads TGTGCCAGCAGTTCAGAGACAGGGCAGGCGGGCAATCAGCCCCAGCATTTT. Its protein product is CASSSETGQAGNQPQHF. Full variable domain (rest looked up from reference TRBV28 and TRBJ1-5): DVKVTQSSRYLVKRTGEKVFLECVQDMDHENMFWYRQDPGLGLRLIYFSYDVKMKEKGDIPEGYSVSREKKERFSLILESASTNQTSMYLCASSSETGQAGNQPQHFGDGTRLSIL.

This clonotype was recorded at least ten times. The J gene is TRBJ1-1, the V gene TRBV2; 8 bases align to TRBD1. V lost 7 bases, J lost 7 bases, and 8 bases stayed unmatched. CDR1 SNHLY and CDR2 FYNNEI come from the germline V gene. The CDR3 covers 13 residues. The CDR3 is CASTSDRVREAFF. CDR3 DNA: TGTGCCAGCACCTCGGACAGGGTACGTGAAGCTTTCTTT.

This clonotype was counted at least ten times. The chain links TRBV4-1 to TRBJ1-1; D gene uncertain. V lost 3 bases, J lost 7 bases, and 9 bases lay in between. The CDR3 extends over 12 amino acids. Per germline, CDR1 MGHRA and CDR2 YSYEKL. CDR3 in DNA: TGCGCCAGCAGCCATGGACCATTTGAAGCTTTCTTT. Translated: CASSHGPFEAFF.

In its sample, this clonotype was seen many times. The chain has TRBV6-6 and TRBJ2-3; no clear D gene. The CDR3 extends over 14 amino acids. Germline assignment: CDR1 MNHNY and CDR2 SVGAGI (reference sequence). V was cut by 2 bases and J by 0 bases, with 6 bases left in between. The CDR3 sequence: CASSYVVSTDTQYF. CDR3 DNA sequence: TGTGCCAGCAGTTACGTAGTTAGCACAGATACGCAGTATTTT.

This clonotype occurred many times. This chain joins TRBV27 and TRBJ2-3; 9 bases line up with TRBD1. CDR1 is MNHEY and CDR2 is SMNVEV in the germline V gene (reference sequence). With V trimmed by 6 bases and J by 2 bases, 9 bases remained unmatched. CDR3 length equals 16 residues. The CDR3 bases are TGTGCCAGCAGGGACAGGGGATTAGCTAACACAGATACGCAGTATTTT. It is translated as CASRDRGLANTDTQYF.

This clonotype has at least ten counts. The chain recombines TRBV12-3 or TRBV12-4 with TRBJ1-4, with 8 positions matching TRBD1. V was pared by 4 bases and J by 5 bases, with 9 bases of the junction left unmatched. The CDR3 contains 16 residues. The CDR3 DNA sequence: TGTGCCAGCAGTTCAACCACAGGGGGACAAAATGAAAAACTGTTTTTT. Translation gives CASSSTTGGQNEKLFF.

The sample holds many counts of this clonotype. The chain couples TRBV20-1 to TRBJ2-3; D gene ambiguous. Germline lookup yields CDR1 DFQATT and CDR2 SNEGSKA (reference sequence). The V and J ends lost 6 bases and 6 bases respectively, with 19 bases between them. The CDR3 sequence is 14 residues long. The CDR3 nucleotides are TGCAGTGCCCCCCCTCGGCTGCCAACGGATACGCAGTATTTT. Translation: CSAPPRLPTDTQYF.

CDR3 coding DNA: TGTGCCAGCTCACCACCCCAGGCAGGGACCTTCTACGAGCAGTACTTC. Encoded protein: CASSPPQAGTFYEQYF. The J gene is TRBJ2-7, the V gene TRBV18; D may be TRBD1 or TRBD2 (5 bases each). This CDR3 has 16 residues. Germline V CDR1 and CDR2: KGHSH, LQKENI. The V end lost 0 bases, the J end lost 3 bases, and 15 bases lay between the germline ends. Full variable domain (outside the CDR3, taken from reference TRBV18 and TRBJ2-7): NAGVMQNPRHLVRRRGQEARLRCSPMKGHSHVYWYRQLPEEGLKFMVYLQKENIIDESGMPKERFSAEFPKEGPSILRIQQVVRGDSAAYFCASSPPQAGTFYEQYFGPGTRLTVT.